This T cell receptor (beta chain) was sequenced during a study of naive and memory T cell subsets. The SP2 primer and nested alpha and beta constant region primers amplified ligated cDNA in four rounds. TCRdb used MiXCR to reprocess the 5' RACE reads, holding one entry per CDR3 protein. The sample comprises over 45,000 distinct CDR3 sequences, around 5% of which are singletons, and approximately 0.84% rests with the top ten. CDR1 and CDR2 from the germline V gene are SQVTM and ANQGSEA. The CDR3 extends over 11 amino acids. This clonotype has ten or more counts. The library had UMIs added by 3' ligation of an oligonucleotide to TCR cDNA.

The source of this sequence is a female donor in good health. This rearrangement joins TRBV29-1 to TRBJ1-5, with a possible D match to TRBD1 (6 bases). CDR3 loop: CTRQGSQPQHF. The DNA for the CDR3 is TGCACCAGGCAGGGGAGTCAGCCCCAGCATTTT.